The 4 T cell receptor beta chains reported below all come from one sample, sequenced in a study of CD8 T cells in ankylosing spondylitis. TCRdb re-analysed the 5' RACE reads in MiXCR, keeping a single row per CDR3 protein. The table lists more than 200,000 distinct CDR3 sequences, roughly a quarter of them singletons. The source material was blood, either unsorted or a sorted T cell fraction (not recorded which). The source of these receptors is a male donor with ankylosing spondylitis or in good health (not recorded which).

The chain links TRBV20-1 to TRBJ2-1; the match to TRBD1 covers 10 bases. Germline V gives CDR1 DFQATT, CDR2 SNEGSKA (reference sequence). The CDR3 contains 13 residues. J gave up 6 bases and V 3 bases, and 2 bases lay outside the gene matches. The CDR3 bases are TGCAGTGCTAGGAGGGACAGGGGCAATGAGCAGTTCTTC. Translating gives CSARRDRGNEQFF.

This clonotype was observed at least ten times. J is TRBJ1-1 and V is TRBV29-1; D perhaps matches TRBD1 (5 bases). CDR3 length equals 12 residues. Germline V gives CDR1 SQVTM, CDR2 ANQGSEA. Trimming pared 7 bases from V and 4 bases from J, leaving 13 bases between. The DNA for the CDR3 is TGCAGCGGCCAATTTCAGGGCACTGAAGCTTTCTTT. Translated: CSGQFQGTEAFF.

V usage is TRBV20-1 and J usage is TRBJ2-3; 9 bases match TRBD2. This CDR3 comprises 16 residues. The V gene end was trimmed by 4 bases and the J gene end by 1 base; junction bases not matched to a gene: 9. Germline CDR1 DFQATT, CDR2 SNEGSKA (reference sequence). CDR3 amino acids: CSAITYLAGGTDTQYF. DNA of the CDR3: TGCAGTGCTATCACTTACTTAGCGGGGGGCACAGATACGCAGTATTTT.

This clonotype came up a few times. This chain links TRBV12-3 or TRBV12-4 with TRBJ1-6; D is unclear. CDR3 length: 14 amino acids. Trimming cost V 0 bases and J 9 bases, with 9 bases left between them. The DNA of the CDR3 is TGTGCCAGCAGTTTAGCAAGGGATGCTTCACCCCTCCACTTT. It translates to CASSLARDASPLHF.